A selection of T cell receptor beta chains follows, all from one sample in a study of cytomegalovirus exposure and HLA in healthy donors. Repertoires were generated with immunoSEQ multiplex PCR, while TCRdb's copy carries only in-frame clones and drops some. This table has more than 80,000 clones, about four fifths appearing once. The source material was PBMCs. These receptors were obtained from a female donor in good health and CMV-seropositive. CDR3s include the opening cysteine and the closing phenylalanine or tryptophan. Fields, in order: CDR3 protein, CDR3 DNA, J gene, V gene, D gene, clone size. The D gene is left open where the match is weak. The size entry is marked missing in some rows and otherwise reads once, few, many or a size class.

CDR3aa: CASSPRKREQYF
CDR3nt: TGTGCCAGCAGCCCCCGGAAGCGGGAGCAGTACTTC
j_gene: TRBJ2-7
v_gene: TRBV7-2
d_gene: .
abundance: .

CDR3aa: CAWSVQGAEQFF
CDR3nt: TGTGCCTGGAGTGTACAGGGGGCCGAGCAGTTCTTC
j_gene: TRBJ2-1
v_gene: TRBV30
d_gene: TRBD1
abundance: .

CDR3aa: CASSVGGGSEAFF
CDR3nt: TGTGCCAGCAGTGTTGGAGGAGGGTCTGAAGCTTTCTTT
j_gene: TRBJ1-1
v_gene: TRBV25-1
d_gene: .
abundance: .

CDR3aa: CAISATTGLKNTEAFF
CDR3nt: TGTGCCATCAGCGCGACTACGGGACTGAAGAACACTGAAGCTTTCTTT
j_gene: TRBJ1-1
v_gene: TRBV10-3
d_gene: .
abundance: .

CDR3aa: CASSIRRNYGYTF
CDR3nt: TGTGCCAGTAGTATTAGGCGGAACTATGGCTACACCTTC
j_gene: TRBJ1-2
v_gene: TRBV19
d_gene: .
abundance: .

CDR3aa: CASSLTGGDEQYF
CDR3nt: TGTGCCAGCAGCCTGACAGGGGGGGACGAGCAGTACTTC
j_gene: TRBJ2-7
v_gene: TRBV7-2
d_gene: TRBD1
abundance: .

CDR3aa: CASSVYAGEQYF
CDR3nt: TGTGCCAGCAGTGTTTATGCGGGGGAGCAGTACTTC
j_gene: TRBJ2-7
v_gene: TRBV25-1
d_gene: .
abundance: .

CDR3aa: CASSPRRRDTEAFF
CDR3nt: TGTGCCAGCAGCCCCCGGCGTCGGGACACTGAAGCTTTCTTT
j_gene: TRBJ1-1
v_gene: TRBV7-2
d_gene: .
abundance: .

CDR3aa: CASREALVDNEQFF
CDR3nt: TGTGCCAGCAGGGAAGCGTTGGTTGACAATGAGCAGTTCTTC
j_gene: TRBJ2-1
v_gene: TRBV28
d_gene: .
abundance: .

CDR3aa: CSARRGTYEQYF
CDR3nt: TGCAGCGCGAGAAGGGGGACCTACGAGCAGTACTTC
j_gene: TRBJ2-7
v_gene: TRBV29-1
d_gene: .
abundance: .

CDR3aa: CASSGQGGGGNEQFF
CDR3nt: TGTGCCAGCAGTGGGCAGGGAGGGGGGGGGAATGAGCAGTTCTTC
j_gene: TRBJ2-1
v_gene: TRBV7-6
d_gene: .
abundance: .

CDR3aa: CSVRQAEAFF
CDR3nt: TGCAGCGTTAGACAGGCTGAAGCTTTCTTT
j_gene: TRBJ1-1
v_gene: TRBV29-1
d_gene: .
abundance: .

CDR3aa: CASRVRNEKLFF
CDR3nt: TGTGCCAGCAGGGTCCGGAATGAAAAACTGTTTTTT
j_gene: TRBJ1-4
v_gene: TRBV5-8
d_gene: .
abundance: .

CDR3aa: CASSLLQVELFF
CDR3nt: TGTGCCAGCTCACTACTACAGGTGGAGCTGTTTTTT
j_gene: TRBJ2-2
v_gene: TRBV18
d_gene: .
abundance: few

CDR3aa: CASGLVLGLAGGRTGELFF
CDR3nt: TGTGCTAGTGGTTTGGTACTAGGACTAGCGGGGGGGCGCACCGGGGAGCTGTTTTTT
j_gene: TRBJ2-2
v_gene: TRBV12-5
d_gene: TRBD2
abundance: .

CDR3aa: CASSYGIGQGHTIYF
CDR3nt: TGTGCCAGCAGTTACGGGATAGGACAGGGCCACACCATATATTTT
j_gene: TRBJ1-3
v_gene: TRBV6-5
d_gene: TRBD1
abundance: .

CDR3aa: CAWSGFNTEAFF
CDR3nt: TGTGCCTGGTCAGGGTTCAACACTGAAGCTTTCTTT
j_gene: TRBJ1-1
v_gene: TRBV30
d_gene: .
abundance: few

CDR3aa: CASSISGTSRNTIYF
CDR3nt: TGTGCCAGTAGTATATCGGGGACAAGCCGAAACACCATATATTTT
j_gene: TRBJ1-3
v_gene: TRBV19
d_gene: .
abundance: .

CDR3aa: CASSLSDRSHLSSGANVLTF
CDR3nt: TGCGCCAGCAGCTTGAGCGACCGGAGTCACCTTAGCTCTGGGGCCAACGTCCTGACTTTC
j_gene: TRBJ2-6
v_gene: TRBV5-1
d_gene: .
abundance: .

CDR3aa: CASSQGTDYGYTF
CDR3nt: TGTGCCAGCAGCCAAGGGACAGACTATGGCTACACCTTC
j_gene: TRBJ1-2
v_gene: TRBV4-2
d_gene: .
abundance: .

CDR3aa: CASSTGGGGYTF
CDR3nt: TGTGCCAGCAGTACAGGGGGAGGGGGCTACACCTTC
j_gene: TRBJ1-2
v_gene: TRBV27
d_gene: TRBD1
abundance: few

CDR3aa: CASSYSGQTTNTEAFF
CDR3nt: TGTGCCAGCAGTTACTCGGGACAGACGACTAACACTGAAGCTTTCTTT
j_gene: TRBJ1-1
v_gene: TRBV6-6
d_gene: TRBD1
abundance: .

CDR3aa: CASSLWDGTGGLGYTF
CDR3nt: TGTGCCAGCAGTTTATGGGACGGGACAGGGGGTCTAGGCTACACCTTC
j_gene: TRBJ1-2
v_gene: TRBV28
d_gene: TRBD1
abundance: once

CDR3aa: CASSLGTSGSSQETQYF
CDR3nt: TGCGCCAGCAGCCTCGGGACTAGCGGGTCGTCCCAAGAGACCCAGTACTTC
j_gene: TRBJ2-5
v_gene: TRBV5-1
d_gene: TRBD2
abundance: .

CDR3aa: CASSVGKGTYEQYF
CDR3nt: TGTGCCAGCAGTGTTGGGAAGGGGACCTACGAGCAGTACTTC
j_gene: TRBJ2-7
v_gene: TRBV2
d_gene: .
abundance: few